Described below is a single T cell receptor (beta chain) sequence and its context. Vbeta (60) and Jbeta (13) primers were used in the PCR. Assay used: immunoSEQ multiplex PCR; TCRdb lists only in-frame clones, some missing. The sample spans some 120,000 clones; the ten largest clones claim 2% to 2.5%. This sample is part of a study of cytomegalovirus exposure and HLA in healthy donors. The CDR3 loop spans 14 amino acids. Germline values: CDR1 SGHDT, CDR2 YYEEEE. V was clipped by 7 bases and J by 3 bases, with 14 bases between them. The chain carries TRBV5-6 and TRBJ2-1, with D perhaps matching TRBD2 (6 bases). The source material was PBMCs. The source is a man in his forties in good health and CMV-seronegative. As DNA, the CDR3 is TGTGCCAGCCTCCTAGCGTCGGTCTACAATGAGCAGTTCTTC. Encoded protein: CASLLASVYNEQFF.